This TCR beta chain is drawn from a study of OX40 agonist ivuxolimab in advanced cancers. The data were produced by immunoSEQ multiplex PCR, yet TCRdb's version contains in-frame clones alone and is incomplete. The repertoire holds approximately 72,000 clones, with roughly 84% as singletons. The clonotype originates from an adult with an advanced solid tumor such as melanoma, head and neck, liver or kidney cancer. Specimen: CD4+ or CD8+ T cells sorted from blood, collected in a trial of the OX40 agonist ivuxolimab.

CDR3 residues: CASSLAGAGGEQYF. In DNA, the CDR3 is TGTGCCAGCAGCTTAGCAGGGGCCGGCGGCGAGCAGTACTTC. The chain uses TRBV7-9 and TRBJ2-7, with a weak D call TRBD1 (5 bases). This CDR3 comprises 14 residues. V gave up 0 bases and J gave up 6 bases, with 12 bases separating them. CDR1 and CDR2 from the germline V gene are SEHNR and FQNEAQ (reference sequence).